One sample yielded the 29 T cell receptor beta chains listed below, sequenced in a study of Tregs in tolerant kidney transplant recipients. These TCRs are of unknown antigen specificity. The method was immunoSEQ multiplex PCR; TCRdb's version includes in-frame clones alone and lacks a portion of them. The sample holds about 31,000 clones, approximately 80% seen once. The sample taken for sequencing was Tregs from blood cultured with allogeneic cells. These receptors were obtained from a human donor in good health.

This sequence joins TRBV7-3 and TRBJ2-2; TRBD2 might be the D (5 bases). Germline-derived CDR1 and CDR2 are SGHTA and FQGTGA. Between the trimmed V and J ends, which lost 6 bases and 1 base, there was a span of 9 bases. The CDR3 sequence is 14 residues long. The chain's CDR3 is CASSSGLNTGELFF. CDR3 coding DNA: TGTGCCAGCAGTTCCGGACTGAACACCGGGGAGCTGTTTTTT.

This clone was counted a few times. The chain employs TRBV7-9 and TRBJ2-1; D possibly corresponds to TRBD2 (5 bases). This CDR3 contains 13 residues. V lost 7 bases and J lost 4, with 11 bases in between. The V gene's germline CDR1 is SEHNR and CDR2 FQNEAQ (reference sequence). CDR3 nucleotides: TGTGCCAGCAAGCCAGCGGTGTACAATGAGCAGTTCTTC. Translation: CASKPAVYNEQFF.

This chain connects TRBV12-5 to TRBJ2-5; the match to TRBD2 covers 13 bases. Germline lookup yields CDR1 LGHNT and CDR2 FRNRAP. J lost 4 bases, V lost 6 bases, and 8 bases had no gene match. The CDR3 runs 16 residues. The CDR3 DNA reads TGTGCTAGTGGCCCCGGGACTAGCGGGAAAGGAGAGACCCAGTACTTC. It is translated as CASGPGTSGKGETQYF.

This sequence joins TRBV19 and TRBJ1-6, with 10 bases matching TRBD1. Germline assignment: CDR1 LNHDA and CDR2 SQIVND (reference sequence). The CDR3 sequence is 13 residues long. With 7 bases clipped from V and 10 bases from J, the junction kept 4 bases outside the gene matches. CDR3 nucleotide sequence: TGTGCCAGTACCTGGACAGGGGGATCACCCCTCCACTTT. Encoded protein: CASTWTGGSPLHF.

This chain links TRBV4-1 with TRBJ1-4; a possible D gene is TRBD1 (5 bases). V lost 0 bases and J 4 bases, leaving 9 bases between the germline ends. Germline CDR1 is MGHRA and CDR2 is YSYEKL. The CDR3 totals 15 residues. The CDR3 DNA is TGCGCCAGCAGCCAAGAACAGGTCCGTAATGAAAAACTGTTTTTT. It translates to CASSQEQVRNEKLFF.

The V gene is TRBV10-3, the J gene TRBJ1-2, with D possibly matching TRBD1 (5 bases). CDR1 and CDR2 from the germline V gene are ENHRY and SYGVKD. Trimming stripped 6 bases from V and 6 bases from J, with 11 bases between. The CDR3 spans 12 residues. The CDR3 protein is CAIRGQQDGYTF. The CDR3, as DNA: TGTGCCATCAGGGGGCAGCAAGATGGCTACACCTTC.

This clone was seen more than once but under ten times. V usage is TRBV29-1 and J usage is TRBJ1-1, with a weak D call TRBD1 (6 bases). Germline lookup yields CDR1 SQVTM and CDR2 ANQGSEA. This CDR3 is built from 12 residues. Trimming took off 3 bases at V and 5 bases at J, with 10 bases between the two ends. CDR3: CSVDRGGTEAFF. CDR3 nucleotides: TGCAGCGTTGACAGGGGTGGAACTGAAGCTTTCTTT. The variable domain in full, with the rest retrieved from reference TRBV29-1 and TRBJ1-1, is SAVISQKPSRDICQRGTSLTIQCQVDSQVTMMFWYRQQPGQSLTLIATANQGSEATYESGFVIDKFPISRPNLTFSTLTVSNMSPEDSSIYLCSVDRGGTEAFFGQGTRLTVV.

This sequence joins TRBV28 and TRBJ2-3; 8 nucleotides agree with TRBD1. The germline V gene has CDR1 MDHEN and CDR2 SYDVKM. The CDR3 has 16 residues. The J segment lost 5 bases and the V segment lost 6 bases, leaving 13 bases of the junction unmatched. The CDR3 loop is CASSPFPQGAGDTQYF. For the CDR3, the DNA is TGTGCCAGCAGCCCATTTCCCCAGGGGGCCGGAGATACGCAGTATTTT.

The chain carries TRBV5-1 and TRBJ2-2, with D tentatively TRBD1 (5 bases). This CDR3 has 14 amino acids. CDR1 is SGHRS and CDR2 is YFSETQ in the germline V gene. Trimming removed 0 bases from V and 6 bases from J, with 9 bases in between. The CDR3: CASSLGGRAGELFF. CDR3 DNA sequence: TGCGCCAGCAGCTTGGGTGGCAGGGCCGGGGAGCTGTTTTTT.

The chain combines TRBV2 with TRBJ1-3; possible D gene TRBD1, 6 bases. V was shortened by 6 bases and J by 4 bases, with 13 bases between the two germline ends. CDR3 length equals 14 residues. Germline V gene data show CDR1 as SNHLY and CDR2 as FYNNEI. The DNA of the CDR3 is TGTGCCAGCAGGTGGGGGACACCCGGAAACACCATATATTTT. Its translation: CASRWGTPGNTIYF.

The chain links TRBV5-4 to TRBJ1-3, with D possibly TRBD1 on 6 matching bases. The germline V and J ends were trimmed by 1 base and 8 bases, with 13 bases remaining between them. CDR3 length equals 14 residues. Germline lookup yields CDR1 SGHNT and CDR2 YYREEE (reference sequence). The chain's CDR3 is CASSLSYRADTIYF. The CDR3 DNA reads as TGTGCCAGCAGCTTGAGTTACAGGGCGGACACCATATATTTT.

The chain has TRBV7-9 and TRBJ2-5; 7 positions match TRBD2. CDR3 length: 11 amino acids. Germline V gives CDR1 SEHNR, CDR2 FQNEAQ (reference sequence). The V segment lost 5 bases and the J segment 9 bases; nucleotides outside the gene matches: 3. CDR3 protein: CASSQGGAQYF. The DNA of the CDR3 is TGTGCCAGCAGCCAGGGAGGGGCCCAGTACTTC.

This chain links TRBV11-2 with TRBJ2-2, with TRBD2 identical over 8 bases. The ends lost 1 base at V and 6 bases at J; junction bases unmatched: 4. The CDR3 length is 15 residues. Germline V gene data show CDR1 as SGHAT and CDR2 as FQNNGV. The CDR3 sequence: CASSLVGGGPGELFF. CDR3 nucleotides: TGTGCCAGCAGCTTAGTCGGGGGGGGCCCCGGGGAGCTGTTTTTT.

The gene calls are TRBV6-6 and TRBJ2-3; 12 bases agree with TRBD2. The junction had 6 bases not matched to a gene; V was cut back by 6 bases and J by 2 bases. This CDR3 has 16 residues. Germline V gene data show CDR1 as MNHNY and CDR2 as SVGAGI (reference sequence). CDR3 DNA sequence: TGTGCCAGCAGGTCCACTAGCGGGGGGCACACAGATACGCAGTATTTT. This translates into CASRSTSGGHTDTQYF.

The CDR3 coding sequence is TGTGCCAGTTGCGAGACAGGGGCAGGGCACACTGAAGCTTTCTTT. Its protein is CASCETGAGHTEAFF. V usage is TRBV19 and J usage is TRBJ1-1; TRBD1 matches 8 bases. Germline assignment: CDR1 LNHDA and CDR2 SQIVND (reference sequence). V lost 8 bases to trimming and J lost 3 bases; unmatched junction nucleotides: 11. This CDR3 is built from 15 residues.

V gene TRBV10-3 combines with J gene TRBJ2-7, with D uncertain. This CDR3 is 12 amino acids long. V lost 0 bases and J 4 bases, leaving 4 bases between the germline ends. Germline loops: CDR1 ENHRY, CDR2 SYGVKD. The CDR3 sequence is CAISESGYEQYF. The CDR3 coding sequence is TGTGCCATCAGTGAGTCGGGGTACGAGCAGTACTTC.

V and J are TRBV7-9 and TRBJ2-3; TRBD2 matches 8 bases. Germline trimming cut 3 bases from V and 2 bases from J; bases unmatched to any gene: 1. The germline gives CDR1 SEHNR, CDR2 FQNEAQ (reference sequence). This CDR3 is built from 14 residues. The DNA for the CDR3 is TGTGCCAGCAGCTTCGGGGGGGCCACAGATACGCAGTATTTT. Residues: CASSFGGATDTQYF.

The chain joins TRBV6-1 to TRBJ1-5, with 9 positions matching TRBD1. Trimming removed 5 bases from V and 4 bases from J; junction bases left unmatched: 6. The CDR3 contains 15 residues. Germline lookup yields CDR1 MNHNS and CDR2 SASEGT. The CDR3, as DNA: TGTGCCAGCAGTACTGGGACAGGGCGTAATCAGCCCCAGCATTTT. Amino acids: CASSTGTGRNQPQHF.

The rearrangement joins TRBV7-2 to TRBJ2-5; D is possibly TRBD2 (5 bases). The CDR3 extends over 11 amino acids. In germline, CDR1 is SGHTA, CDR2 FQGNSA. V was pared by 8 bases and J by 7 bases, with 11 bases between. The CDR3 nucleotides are TGTGCCAGCCGGACTGGAGGGACCCAGTACTTC. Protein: CASRTGGTQYF.

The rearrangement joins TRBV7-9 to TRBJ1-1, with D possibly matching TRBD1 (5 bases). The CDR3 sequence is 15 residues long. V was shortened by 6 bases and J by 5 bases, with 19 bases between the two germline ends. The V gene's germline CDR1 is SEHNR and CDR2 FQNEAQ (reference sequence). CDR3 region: CASRPVRGGLTEAFF. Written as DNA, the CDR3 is TGTGCCAGCAGGCCCGTCCGGGGGGGTCTTACTGAAGCTTTCTTT.

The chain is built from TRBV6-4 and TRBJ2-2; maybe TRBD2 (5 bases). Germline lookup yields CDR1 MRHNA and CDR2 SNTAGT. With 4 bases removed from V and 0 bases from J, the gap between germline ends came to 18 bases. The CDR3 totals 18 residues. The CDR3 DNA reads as TGTGCCAGCAGTGCCCTCGGGGAGCGGCTTTCGAACACCGGGGAGCTGTTTTTT. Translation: CASSALGERLSNTGELFF.

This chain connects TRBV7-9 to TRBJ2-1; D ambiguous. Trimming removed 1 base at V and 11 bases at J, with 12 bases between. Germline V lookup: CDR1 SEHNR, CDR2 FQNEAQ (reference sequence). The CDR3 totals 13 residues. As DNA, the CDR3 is TGTGCCAGCAGCTTAGGCGTGACTCCCCAGCAGTTCTTC. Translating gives CASSLGVTPQQFF. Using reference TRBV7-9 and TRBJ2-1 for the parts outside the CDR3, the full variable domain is DTGVSQNPRHKITKRGQNVTFRCDPISEHNRLYWYRQTLGQGPEFLTYFQNEAQLEKSRLLSDRFSAERPKGSFSTLEIQRTEQGDSAMYLCASSLGVTPQQFFGPGTRLTVL.

DNA for the CDR3: TGCGCCAGCAGCCAAGATCGGGTGAGCTCTGGAAACACCATATATTTT. It specifies CASSQDRVSSGNTIYF. This rearrangement joins TRBV4-1 to TRBJ1-3; no definite D call. CDR1 is MGHRA and CDR2 is YSYEKL in the germline V gene. This CDR3 spans 16 amino acids. V was trimmed by 0 bases and J by 0 bases, leaving 9 bases between them.

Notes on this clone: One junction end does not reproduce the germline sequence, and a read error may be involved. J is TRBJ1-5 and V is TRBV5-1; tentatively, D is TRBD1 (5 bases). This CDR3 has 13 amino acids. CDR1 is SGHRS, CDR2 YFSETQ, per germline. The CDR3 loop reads CASSLGPNQPQHF. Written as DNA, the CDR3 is TGCGCCAGCAGTTTGGGGCCCAATCAGCCCCAGCATTTT.

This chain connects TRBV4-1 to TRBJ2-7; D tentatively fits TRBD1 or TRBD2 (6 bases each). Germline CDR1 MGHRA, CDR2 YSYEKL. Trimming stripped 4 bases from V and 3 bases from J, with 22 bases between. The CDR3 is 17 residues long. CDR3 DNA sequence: TGCGCCAGCAGCCGGGGGGCACTCAACTACCCTCTCTACGAGCAGTACTTC. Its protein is CASSRGALNYPLYEQYF.

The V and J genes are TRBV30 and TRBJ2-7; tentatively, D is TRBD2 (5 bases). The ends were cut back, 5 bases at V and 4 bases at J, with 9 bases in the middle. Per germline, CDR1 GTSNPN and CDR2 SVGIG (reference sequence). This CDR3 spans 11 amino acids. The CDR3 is CAWLGGYEQYF. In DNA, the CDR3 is TGTGCCTGGCTGGGCGGGTACGAGCAGTACTTC.

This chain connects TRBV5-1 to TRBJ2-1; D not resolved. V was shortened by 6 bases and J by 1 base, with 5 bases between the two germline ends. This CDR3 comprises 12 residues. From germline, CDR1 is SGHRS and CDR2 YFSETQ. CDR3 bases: TGCGCCAGCACCCTTTCCTACAATGAGCAGTTCTTC. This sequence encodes CASTLSYNEQFF.

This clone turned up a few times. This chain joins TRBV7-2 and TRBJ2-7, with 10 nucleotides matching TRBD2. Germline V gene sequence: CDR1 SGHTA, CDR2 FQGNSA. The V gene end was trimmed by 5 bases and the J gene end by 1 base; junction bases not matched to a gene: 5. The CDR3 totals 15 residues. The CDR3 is CASSRSGGVSYEQYF. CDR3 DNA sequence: TGTGCCAGCAGCCGCAGCGGGGGGGTATCCTACGAGCAGTACTTC.

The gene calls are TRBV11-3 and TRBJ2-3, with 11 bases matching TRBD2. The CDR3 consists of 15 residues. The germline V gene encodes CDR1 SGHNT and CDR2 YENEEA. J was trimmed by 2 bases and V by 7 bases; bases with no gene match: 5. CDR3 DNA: TGTGCCAGCACCCTGGGACTAGCGGCCACAGATACGCAGTATTTT. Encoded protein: CASTLGLAATDTQYF.